Listed here are 28 T cell receptor beta chains from one sample, sequenced in a study of monozygotic twins with inflammatory bowel disease. TCRdb reprocessed the 5' RACE reads and stores each CDR3 protein as one record, lacking DNA. Its table records more than 300,000 distinct CDR3 sequences. The sequenced sample was blood. The receptors come from a human donor with ulcerative colitis or Crohn's disease, or a healthy co-twin of an affected twin (not recorded which).

The rearrangement joins TRBV11-3 to TRBJ2-1. The CDR3 spans 11 residues. Germline-derived CDR1 and CDR2 are SGHNT and YENEEA. CDR3 sequence reads: CASSSGEEQFF.

V and J are TRBV20-1 and TRBJ1-6; the D call from TCRdb, TRBD1, cannot be confirmed without DNA. The CDR3 runs 13 residues. The germline gives CDR1 DFQATT, CDR2 SNEGSKA (reference sequence). The CDR3 sequence is CSVEGQNNSPLHF.

The chain joins TRBV12-3 or TRBV12-4 to TRBJ1-5. The length of the CDR3 is 15 residues. The CDR3 loop is CASSPAGISNQPQHF.

The chain employs TRBV3-1 and TRBJ2-7; TCRdb gives TRBD1 as the D gene, but with no DNA this cannot be confirmed. The CDR3 contains 16 residues. The germline CDR1 and CDR2 sequences are LGHDT and YNNKEL (reference sequence). This CDR3 reads CASSQAGGFSSYEQHF.

V and J are TRBV5-4 and TRBJ2-1. This CDR3 has 13 residues. Per germline, CDR1 SGHNT and CDR2 YYREEE (reference sequence). The chain's CDR3 is CASSFDLNYEQFF.

The J gene is TRBJ1-4, the V gene TRBV12-3 or TRBV12-4; no DNA is available, so the TRBD1 call from TCRdb remains unchecked. The CDR3 is made up of 16 amino acids. The CDR3 is CASSFGRTGKAEKLFF.

The chain uses TRBV12-3 or TRBV12-4 and TRBJ2-7; there is no DNA to check the TCRdb D call of TRBD1. This CDR3 has 13 residues. CDR3 protein: CASTPGHSYEQYF.

J is TRBJ2-5 and V is TRBV12-3 or TRBV12-4; there is no DNA to check the TCRdb D call of TRBD2. CDR3 length equals 15 residues. CDR3 sequence reads: CASSWTSVGVETQYF.

V is TRBV24-1 and J is TRBJ2-5. The V gene's germline CDR1 is KGHDR and CDR2 SFDVKD. The CDR3 is made up of 16 amino acids. The CDR3 spells CATSDFGQRVQETQYF.

The chain uses TRBV5-1 and TRBJ1-1; lacking DNA, the TRBD1 call made by TCRdb goes unchecked. The CDR3 length is 15 residues. Germline CDR1 reads SGHRS; CDR2 reads YFSETQ. The CDR3 loop is CASSKLGGVNTEAFF.

V usage is TRBV30 and J usage is TRBJ1-4; TCRdb gives TRBD1 as the D gene, but with no DNA this cannot be confirmed. Germline lookup yields CDR1 GTSNPN and CDR2 SVGIG (reference sequence). The CDR3 covers 13 residues. This chain's CDR3 is CAWTRHNNEKLFF.

The rearrangement links TRBV27 to TRBJ2-7; TCRdb lists TRBD2, though no DNA is available to test this call. This CDR3 is 14 amino acids long. Germline-derived CDR1 and CDR2 are MNHEY and SMNVEV (reference sequence). CDR3 protein: CASRPRGLSYEQYF.

V gene TRBV7-2 combines with J gene TRBJ2-1; TCRdb selects TRBD2, and the lack of DNA leaves this call unchecked. From germline, CDR1 is SGHTA and CDR2 FQGNSA. The CDR3 runs to 17 residues. The CDR3 protein is CASSSPGLAGGPSEQFF.

The chain recombines TRBV24-1 with TRBJ2-1; the D gene TCRdb calls, TRBD2, cannot be checked with no DNA. CDR1 is KGHDR, CDR2 SFDVKD, per germline. The CDR3 runs to 14 residues. CDR3: CATSVGSINNEQFF.

The rearrangement joins TRBV9 to TRBJ2-3; TCRdb reports TRBD2, a call that lacks DNA to check it against. CDR3 size: 19 residues. Germline CDR1 SGDLS, CDR2 YYNGEE. CDR3 sequence: CASSPRTSRGVGGTDTQYF.

The chain has TRBV6-2 or TRBV6-3 and TRBJ1-6. This CDR3 has 13 amino acids. From germline, CDR1 is MNHEY and CDR2 SVGEGT. The CDR3 loop reads CASRSSAAAPLHF.

The genes are TRBV5-1 and TRBJ1-4. The CDR3 loop spans 14 amino acids. Germline-derived CDR1 and CDR2 are SGHRS and YFSETQ. CDR3 loop: CASSLGSLNEKLFF.

This sequence joins TRBV21-1 and TRBJ2-3; TCRdb picks TRBD2, but there is no DNA to check that call. TRBV21-1 is designated a pseudogene. This CDR3 comprises 16 residues. The CDR3 protein is CASSKAQRGNTDTQYF.

This sequence joins TRBV6-1 and TRBJ1-6; TCRdb's D call of TRBD1 is untestable without DNA. The germline CDR1 and CDR2 sequences are MNHNS and SASEGT. The CDR3 is 14 amino acids. The CDR3 here is CASSATDYNSPLHF.

The rearrangement links TRBV20-1 to TRBJ2-1; lacking DNA, the TRBD2 call made by TCRdb goes unchecked. CDR1 and CDR2 (germline): DFQATT, SNEGSKA (reference sequence). The CDR3 runs 14 residues. CDR3 loop: CSAGTQGPYNEQFF.

The chain combines TRBV28 with TRBJ2-2; TCRdb's D call, TRBD1, is unchecked because there is no DNA. CDR1 is MDHEN and CDR2 is SYDVKM in the germline V gene. CDR3 length: 16 amino acids. CDR3 residues: CASSIQGALRNGELFF.

The gene calls are TRBV6-5 and TRBJ1-1; TCRdb gives TRBD1 as the D gene, but with no DNA this cannot be confirmed. The CDR3 loop spans 13 amino acids. CDR1 and CDR2 from the germline V gene are MNHEY and SVGAGI. The CDR3 protein is CASTTQGGTEAFF.

The V and J genes are TRBV15 and TRBJ2-3. The germline V gene encodes CDR1 LNHNV and CDR2 YYDKDF (reference sequence). The CDR3 sequence is 12 residues long. The CDR3 loop is CATSRVLDTQYF.

The chain uses TRBV5-1 and TRBJ1-2. This CDR3 region has 15 residues. Germline V gene sequence: CDR1 SGHRS, CDR2 YFSETQ. The CDR3 loop reads CASSFTTEANYGYTF.

The chain recombines TRBV5-6 with TRBJ2-7. The CDR3 contains 13 residues. Germline values: CDR1 SGHDT, CDR2 YYEEEE. CDR3 loop: CASSLDHSYEQYF.

The chain links TRBV6-1 to TRBJ2-7. Germline CDR1 and CDR2: MNHNS and SASEGT. This CDR3 comprises 13 residues. CDR3 region: CASSELGTYEQYF.

V is TRBV5-1 and J is TRBJ2-3. Germline lookup yields CDR1 SGHRS and CDR2 YFSETQ. This CDR3 comprises 14 residues. The CDR3 here is CASSLGTRTDTQYF. Filled out from reference TRBV5-1 and TRBJ2-3, the complete variable domain reads KAGVTQTPRYLIKTRGQQVTLSCSPISGHRSVSWYQQTPGQGLQFLFEYFSETQRNKGNFPGRFSGRQFSNSRSEMNVSTLELGDSALYLCASSLGTRTDTQYFGPGTRLTVL.

The chain combines TRBV18 with TRBJ2-1; with no DNA, the TCRdb D assignment of TRBD2 cannot be verified. CDR1 KGHSH and CDR2 LQKENI come from the germline V gene. The CDR3 spans 15 residues. The CDR3: CASSGTSGRADEQFF.